These T cell receptor beta chains were read from a single sample in a study of T cell clonotyping in hematopoietic cell transplantation. Generated by immunoSEQ multiplex PCR, the TCRdb table keeps only in-frame clones and is missing some. The sample has around 21,000 clones, 90% seen once. The specimen was peripheral blood mononuclear cells, collected before stem cell transplant. The source of these receptors is a man younger than 30 with biphenotypic leukemia. Some clones in this sample may be carry-over from other donors' samples. Both conserved end residues are part of each CDR3. The order of the fields is CDR3 length, clone size, D gene, J gene, V gene, CDR3 protein, CDR3 DNA. A D gene is named only where the DNA matches it firmly. Clone size is given for some rows only: seen once, a few or many times, or a class if the clone is expanded.

length: 15; size: -; D: -; J: TRBJ2-7; V: TRBV5-1; CDR3: CASSLELGTSYEQYF; DNA: TGCGCCAGCAGCTTGGAACTCGGGACCTCCTACGAGCAGTACTTC
length: 18; size: -; D: TRBD1; J: TRBJ2-3; V: TRBV4-1; CDR3: CASSQAYPRDRNTDTQYF; DNA: TGCGCCAGCAGCCAAGCCTACCCTCGGGACAGAAACACAGATACGCAGTATTTT
length: 14; size: -; D: -; J: TRBJ1-2; V: TRBV6-6; CDR3: CASSQGGGLRGYTF; DNA: TGTGCCAGCAGCCAGGGCGGGGGGCTAAGGGGCTACACCTTC
length: 16; size: -; D: -; J: TRBJ1-3; V: TRBV5-1; CDR3: CASSPSVGSSGNTIYF; DNA: TGCGCCAGCAGCCCGTCAGTTGGGAGCTCTGGAAACACCATATATTTT
length: 12; size: -; D: -; J: TRBJ2-7; V: TRBV18; CDR3: CASSPKDHEQYF; DNA: TGTGCCAGCTCACCTAAGGACCACGAGCAGTACTTC
length: 15; size: -; D: -; J: TRBJ1-1; V: TRBV6-6; CDR3: CASRLTQDRYTEAFF; DNA: TGTGCCAGCAGGCTAACACAGGATAGGTACACTGAAGCTTTCTTT
length: 13; size: -; D: -; J: TRBJ1-1; V: TRBV29-1; CDR3: CSSKGVLNTEAFF; DNA: TGCAGCTCCAAGGGGGTCCTGAACACTGAAGCTTTCTTT
length: 13; size: -; D: TRBD1; J: TRBJ1-2; V: TRBV11-2; CDR3: CASSPTGVTSYTF; DNA: TGTGCCAGCAGCCCAACAGGGGTGACCAGCTACACCTTC
length: 15; size: -; D: -; J: TRBJ2-2; V: TRBV4-1; CDR3: CASSLQEPNTGELFF; DNA: TGCGCCAGCAGCCTTCAGGAACCGAACACCGGGGAGCTGTTTTTT
length: 16; size: -; D: TRBD1; J: TRBJ2-2; V: TRBV6-5; CDR3: CASSYEGARDTGELFF; DNA: TGTGCCAGCAGTTACGAGGGGGCCCGAGACACCGGGGAGCTGTTTTTT
length: 13; size: few; D: -; J: TRBJ2-2; V: TRBV6-1; CDR3: CASSELSLRELFF; DNA: TGTGCCAGCAGTGAACTTAGCCTCCGGGAGCTGTTTTTT
length: 13; size: -; D: -; J: TRBJ2-5; V: TRBV4-1; CDR3: CASSQVRQETQYF; DNA: TGCGCCAGCAGCCAAGTCAGGCAAGAGACCCAGTACTTC
length: 13; size: once; D: -; J: TRBJ1-2; V: TRBV6-5; CDR3: CASSPDHDYGYTF; DNA: TGTGCCAGCAGTCCGGACCACGACTATGGCTACACCTTC
length: 14; size: -; D: -; J: TRBJ1-4; V: TRBV7-9; CDR3: CASSFGQGNEKLFF; DNA: TGTGCCAGCAGCTTTGGCCAGGGTAATGAAAAACTGTTTTTT
length: 12; size: once; D: -; J: TRBJ1-2; V: TRBV5-1; CDR3: CASSLGGYGYTF; DNA: TGCGCCAGCAGCTTGGGTGGCTATGGCTACACCTTC
length: 15; size: -; D: -; J: TRBJ1-1; V: TRBV7-9; CDR3: CASSLAGGWNTEAFF; DNA: TGTGCCAGCAGCTTAGCGGGAGGGTGGAACACTGAAGCTTTCTTT
length: 14; size: -; D: -; J: TRBJ1-1; V: TRBV7-2; CDR3: CASSRISRNTEAFF; DNA: TGTGCCAGCAGTCGTATATCTAGAAACACTGAAGCTTTCTTT
length: 20; size: -; D: TRBD1; J: TRBJ1-4; V: TRBV9; CDR3: CASSPYDVGTGFRGREKLFF; DNA: TGTGCCAGCAGCCCCTATGATGTGGGGACAGGGTTTCGGGGCCGTGAAAAACTGTTTTTT
length: 14; size: -; D: TRBD1; J: TRBJ2-7; V: TRBV11-2; CDR3: CASSSGTGWNEQYF; DNA: TGTGCCAGCAGCTCGGGGACAGGGTGGAACGAGCAGTACTTC
length: 15; size: -; D: -; J: TRBJ1-6; V: TRBV6-1; CDR3: CASRDRSSYNSPLHF; DNA: TGTGCCAGCAGGGACCGCAGCTCCTATAATTCACCCCTCCACTTT
length: 14; size: few; D: -; J: TRBJ2-1; V: TRBV9; CDR3: CASSRGTQFNEQFF; DNA: TGTGCCAGCAGCCGGGGGACGCAATTTAATGAGCAGTTCTTC
length: 15; size: -; D: TRBD1; J: TRBJ2-7; V: TRBV29-1; CDR3: CSVEESTGVGYEQYF; DNA: TGCAGCGTTGAAGAGTCGACAGGGGTAGGATACGAGCAGTACTTC
length: 17; size: -; D: -; J: TRBJ2-7; V: TRBV19; CDR3: CASSPTEVSWGFYEQYF; DNA: TGTGCCAGTAGTCCCACCGAGGTTAGCTGGGGGTTCTACGAGCAGTACTTC
length: 12; size: -; D: -; J: TRBJ2-3; V: TRBV5-6; CDR3: CASSLATDTQYF; DNA: TGTGCCAGCAGCTTGGCCACAGATACGCAGTATTTT
length: 15; size: -; D: -; J: TRBJ2-1; V: TRBV9; CDR3: CASSVLAEGYNEQFF; DNA: TGTGCCAGCAGCGTGTTGGCGGAGGGGTACAATGAGCAGTTCTTC
length: 15; size: -; D: TRBD2; J: TRBJ2-7; V: TRBV7-6; CDR3: CASSWTSGITYEQYF; DNA: TGTGCCAGCAGCTGGACTAGCGGAATCACCTACGAGCAGTACTTC
length: 13; size: -; D: -; J: TRBJ1-6; V: TRBV27; CDR3: CASSFGGNSPLHF; DNA: TGTGCCAGCAGTTTTGGGGGGAATTCACCCCTCCACTTT
length: 13; size: -; D: -; J: TRBJ1-2; V: TRBV7-9; CDR3: CASSLETYYGYTF; DNA: TGTGCCAGCAGCTTAGAGACCTATTATGGCTACACCTTC
length: 16; size: -; D: -; J: TRBJ1-6; V: TRBV21-1; CDR3: CASSKGGRFNNSPLHF; DNA: TGTGCCAGCAGCAAAGGAGGAAGGTTCAATAATTCACCCCTCCACTTT
length: 13; size: -; D: -; J: TRBJ1-1; V: TRBV9; CDR3: CASSVDAGERAFF; DNA: TGTGCCAGCAGCGTAGACGCAGGGGAGCGAGCTTTCTTT
length: 18; size: -; D: -; J: TRBJ1-5; V: TRBV19; CDR3: CASTPTGTAFPRDQPQHF; DNA: TGTGCCAGTACCCCGACCGGGACGGCCTTTCCCCGAGACCAGCCCCAGCATTTT
length: 16; size: -; D: TRBD1; J: TRBJ1-5; V: TRBV25-1; CDR3: CASSPATGASEQPQHF; DNA: TGTGCCAGCAGTCCCGCGACAGGGGCCTCCGAGCAGCCCCAGCATTTT
length: 14; size: -; D: TRBD2; J: TRBJ2-3; V: TRBV19; CDR3: CASTATSSTDTQYF; DNA: TGTGCCAGTACCGCGACTAGCAGCACAGATACGCAGTATTTT
length: 12; size: -; D: -; J: TRBJ1-2; V: TRBV5-4; CDR3: CASTRSNYGYTF; DNA: TGTGCCAGCACCAGGAGTAACTATGGCTACACCTTC
length: 15; size: -; D: TRBD1; J: TRBJ1-4; V: TRBV5-4; CDR3: CASSIRTGGDEKLFF; DNA: TGTGCCAGCAGCATAAGGACAGGGGGCGATGAAAAACTGTTTTTT
length: 15; size: -; D: TRBD1; J: TRBJ2-7; V: TRBV19; CDR3: CASSISGTGTYEQYF; DNA: TGTGCCAGTAGTATATCCGGGACAGGAACCTACGAGCAGTACTTC
length: 15; size: -; D: -; J: TRBJ1-2; V: TRBV10-3; CDR3: CAISESGSGAYGYTF; DNA: TGTGCCATCAGTGAGTCGGGCTCGGGGGCCTATGGCTACACCTTC
length: 15; size: -; D: TRBD1; J: TRBJ1-2; V: TRBV15; CDR3: CATSRVGQGNYGYTF; DNA: TGTGCCACCAGCAGAGTAGGACAGGGGAACTATGGCTACACCTTC
length: 14; size: -; D: TRBD1; J: TRBJ1-5; V: TRBV6-5; CDR3: CASRTGDGSQPQHF; DNA: TGTGCCAGCAGGACAGGGGACGGGAGTCAGCCCCAGCATTTT
length: 13; size: -; D: -; J: TRBJ1-1; V: TRBV11-2; CDR3: CASSLVIGSEAFF; DNA: TGTGCCAGCAGCTTAGTAATCGGGAGTGAAGCTTTCTTT